The sequence of this TCR beta chain was determined in a study of low-dose radiotherapy and immunotherapy resistance in tumors. With 10 bases removed from V and 0 bases from J, the gap between germline ends came to 8 bases. Germline CDR1 and CDR2: KGHDR and SFDVKD. CDR3 length: 13 amino acids. The time point was: after trial treatment. Treatment in this sample: LDRT plus nivolumab, ipilimumab, low-dose cyclophosphamide and aspirin (RACIN trial). The therapy administered to donors comprised nivolumab, ipilimumab, aspirin, low-dose cyclophosphamide and low-dose radiotherapy. At least ten counts were recorded for this clonotype. Priming of first-strand cDNA relied on TRAV- and TRBV-specific primers (covering alpha and beta chains). TCR amplification involved 20 PCR cycles with a constant-region primer and V-primer adapter. TCRdb re-analysed the reads in MiXCR, keeping a single row per CDR3 protein. The sample consists of about 30,000 distinct CDR3 sequences, under 55% of them appearing once.

Sequenced here: PBMCs, sampled after low-dose radiotherapy plus immunotherapy. The TCR was taken from a male donor with gallbladder cancer. The rearrangement links TRBV24-1 to TRBJ2-2; possible D gene TRBD2, 5 bases. CDR3 amino acids: CATRGSNTGELFF. The CDR3 DNA reads as TGTGCCACAAGAGGGTCGAACACCGGGGAGCTGTTTTTT.